This T cell receptor beta chain was observed in a study of cytomegalovirus exposure and HLA in healthy donors. The overall study: A preliminary data release comprised 80 million to 95 million unique TCRs obtained from HLA-typed donors. Whole-study results and caveats: It was in a later analysis that TCR association rates were seen to vary by HLA locus, highest for DRB1 and lowest for HLA-C.

Both 60 Vbeta primers and 13 Jbeta primers went into the PCR. The table came from immunoSEQ multiplex PCR; TCRdb's copy has only in-frame clones and leaves some out. Of some 220,000 clones in the sample, 70% to 90% were seen once. Points on this clone: Antigen: not known. No conserved phenylalanine or tryptophan ends this CDR3, so it is likely a read error.

This TCR came from a girl aged 2 to 9 in good health and CMV-seronegative. Specimen: PBMCs.

CDR3 residues: CKIMEGNGYTL. The CDR3 nucleotides are TGCAAAATTATGGAGGGGAACGGCTACACCCTC. The V call is TRBV29-1, the J call TRBJ1-2; TRBD1 is a possible D gene (5 bases). Germline CDR1 and CDR2: SQVTM and ANQGSEA. This CDR3 is built from 11 residues.